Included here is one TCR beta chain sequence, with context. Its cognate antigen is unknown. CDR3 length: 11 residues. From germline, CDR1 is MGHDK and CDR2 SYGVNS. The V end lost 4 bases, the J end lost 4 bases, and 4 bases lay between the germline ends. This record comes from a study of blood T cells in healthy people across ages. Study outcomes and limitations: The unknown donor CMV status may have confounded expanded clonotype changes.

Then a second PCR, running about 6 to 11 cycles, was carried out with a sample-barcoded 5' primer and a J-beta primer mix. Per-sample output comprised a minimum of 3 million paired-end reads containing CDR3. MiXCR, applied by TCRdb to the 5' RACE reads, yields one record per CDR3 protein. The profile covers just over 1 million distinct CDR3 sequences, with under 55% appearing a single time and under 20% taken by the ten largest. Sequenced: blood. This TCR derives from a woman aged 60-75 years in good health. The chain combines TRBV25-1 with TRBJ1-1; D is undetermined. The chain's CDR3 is CASSALTEAFF. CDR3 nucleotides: TGTGCCAGCAGTGCTCTCACTGAAGCTTTCTTT.